This TCR beta chain stems from a study of molecular identifiers for immune sequencing clone quantification. In germline, CDR1 is SGHTA, CDR2 FQGNSA. Trimming removed 5 bases at V and 0 bases at J, with 16 bases between. The CDR3 length is 16 residues. The bulk TCR libraries were made with methods described before and with listed TCR primers. TCRdb processed the PCR reads anew with MiXCR; each CDR3 protein has one entry. The table records hundreds of thousands of distinct CDR3 sequences, nearly 20% of them present only once. This clonotype was seen at least ten times. The chain combines TRBV7-2 with TRBJ1-1; maybe TRBD1 (6 bases). The clonotype was recovered from a human donor in good health. Some libraries in this study had Jurkat cell RNA spiked in. Sequencing used naive CD8+ T cells from blood, with Jurkat cell RNA spiked in. Sample subset: FACS-sorted CD8+CD4-CCR7+CD45RA+ naive T cells. This CDR3 reads CASSQTGFDMNTEAFF. In nucleotides, the CDR3 is TGTGCCAGCAGCCAAACAGGGTTCGATATGAACACTGAAGCTTTCTTT.